Following are 19 T cell receptor beta chains from one sample sequenced in a study of blood T cell repertoires in COVID-19. Sequencing used immunoSEQ multiplex PCR; TCRdb keeps in-frame clones, though not all of them. The sample has about 110,000 clones; around 83% are singletons. Material: peripheral blood. The receptors derive from a human donor in a cohort sampled during active COVID-19.

This clone was counted a few times. V and J are TRBV2 and TRBJ2-5, with 8 bases lining up with TRBD1. Looked up from germline, CDR1 is SNHLY and CDR2 is FYNNEI. This CDR3 has 15 residues. The ends lost 5 bases at V and 5 bases at J; junction bases unmatched: 10. In nucleotides, the CDR3 is TGTGCCAGCAGTTCACCCGGACAGGGCACCGAGACCCAGTACTTC. It encodes CASSSPGQGTETQYF.

The chain employs TRBV28 and TRBJ1-5; 8 bases map to TRBD1. The CDR3 length is 14 residues. Germline V gene sequence: CDR1 MDHEN, CDR2 SYDVKM. V shed 3 bases and J 7 bases; nucleotides not matched to a gene: 5. Here the CDR3 DNA reads TGTGCCAGCAGTTTGGACAGGGTGGTCCAGCCCCAGCATTTT. Residues: CASSLDRVVQPQHF.

The DNA of the CDR3 is TGTGCCACCAGTGACGGTTTGTGGGGCTACACCTTC. Its protein product is CATSDGLWGYTF. The genes are TRBV24-1 and TRBJ1-2; D gene unclear. There are 12 residues in the CDR3. In germline, CDR1 is KGHDR, CDR2 SFDVKD. Trimming took 4 bases from V and 8 from J, leaving 10 bases between them.

V and J are TRBV3-1 (or the pseudogene TRBV3-2) and TRBJ2-5, with 9 nucleotides matching TRBD1. Losses at the gene ends were 2 bases for V and 5 bases for J; bases not matched to a gene: 9. The CDR3 is made up of 16 amino acids. Germline V gene sequence: CDR1 LGHDT, CDR2 YNNKEL (reference sequence). The CDR3 nucleotides read TGTGCCAGCAGCCAATGGGGACAGGGAAGGAGGGAGACCCAGTACTTC. Its protein is CASSQWGQGRRETQYF.

The V and J genes are TRBV27 and TRBJ1-2, with 8 bases lining up with TRBD1. The CDR3 totals 15 residues. After removal of 2 bases from V and 5 bases from J, the junction contained 7 bases not matched to a gene. Germline V CDR1 and CDR2: MNHEY, SMNVEV (reference sequence). CDR3: CASSLGTTGVYGYTF. The CDR3, as DNA: TGTGCCAGCAGTTTAGGAACGACAGGGGTATATGGCTACACCTTC.

The chain combines TRBV2 with TRBJ2-5, with D possibly matching TRBD1 (7 bases). Trimming took 6 bases from V and 2 from J, leaving 13 bases between them. Germline V gene sequence: CDR1 SNHLY, CDR2 FYNNEI. This CDR3 has 14 residues. In DNA, the CDR3 is TGTGCCAGCAGGGGGGGACAGAGGCAAGAGACCCAGTACTTC. This gives the protein CASRGGQRQETQYF.

J is TRBJ1-2 and V is TRBV4-1; D is perhaps TRBD1 (5 bases). The CDR3 loop spans 13 amino acids. CDR1 and CDR2 (germline): MGHRA, YSYEKL. V dropped 1 base and J dropped 8 bases, with 11 bases sitting between them. CDR3 region: CASSQGRGGGYTF. In DNA, the CDR3 is TGCGCCAGCAGCCAAGGGAGGGGAGGGGGCTACACCTTC.

This chain uses TRBV2 with TRBJ2-1; TRBD1 matches 7 bases. V was clipped by 4 bases and J by 7 bases; unmatched bases: 7. Germline V gene data show CDR1 as SNHLY and CDR2 as FYNNEI. The CDR3 runs 14 residues. DNA for the CDR3: TGTGCCAGCAGTGGACAGGGCTGGGGGAATGAGCAGTTCTTC. This encodes CASSGQGWGNEQFF. Full variable domain (outside the CDR3, taken from reference TRBV2 and TRBJ2-1): EPEVTQTPSHQVTQMGQEVILRCVPISNHLYFYWYRQILGQKVEFLVSFYNNEISEKSEIFDDQFSVERPDGSNFTLKIRSTKLEDSAMYFCASSGQGWGNEQFFGPGTRLTVL.

This clone was observed many times. The V and J genes are TRBV6-4 and TRBJ2-1; 12 bases agree with TRBD2. Trimming cost V 3 bases and J 6 bases; bases outside gene matches: 3. This CDR3 has 15 residues. Germline V gene data show CDR1 as MRHNA and CDR2 as SNTAGT. CDR3: CASSEALAGGNEQFF. The CDR3 coding sequence is TGTGCCAGCAGTGAGGCACTAGCGGGAGGCAATGAGCAGTTCTTC.

V usage is TRBV5-4 and J usage is TRBJ2-2, with TRBD2 identical over 8 bases. J gave up 0 bases and V 0 bases, and 1 base lay outside the gene matches. The germline gives CDR1 SGHNT, CDR2 YYREEE (reference sequence). The CDR3 contains 16 residues. CDR3 residues: CASSLEGLANTGELFF. DNA for the CDR3: TGTGCCAGCAGCTTGGAGGGACTAGCGAACACCGGGGAGCTGTTTTTT.

The chain joins TRBV2 to TRBJ2-4; D may be TRBD2 (6 bases). V lost 8 bases to trimming and J lost 3 bases, with 14 bases between them. Germline CDR1 is SNHLY and CDR2 is FYNNEI. The CDR3 extends over 14 amino acids. The CDR3 loop reads CASVNLEGKNIQYF. The CDR3 DNA reads TGTGCCAGCGTAAACTTGGAGGGCAAAAACATTCAGTACTTC.

The chain recombines TRBV28 with TRBJ2-7; 9 bases align to TRBD2. Trimming at V came to 6 bases and at J to 3 bases, leaving 12 bases not matched to a gene. The CDR3 consists of 16 residues. The V gene's germline CDR1 is MDHEN and CDR2 SYDVKM. This chain's CDR3 is CASSPPAGGGGYEQYF. In DNA, the CDR3 is TGTGCCAGCAGCCCCCCAGCGGGAGGCGGGGGCTACGAGCAGTACTTC.

This clone was counted a few times. CDR3 sequence: CAILGGARTGELFF. In DNA form, the CDR3 reads TGTGCCATCCTTGGGGGGGCGCGCACCGGGGAGCTGTTTTTT. The chain couples TRBV28 to TRBJ2-2; D possibly corresponds to TRBD2 (7 bases). The CDR3 spans 14 residues. Trimming stripped 10 bases from V and 4 bases from J, with 16 bases between. CDR1 is MDHEN and CDR2 is SYDVKM in the germline V gene.

The V call is TRBV7-9, the J call TRBJ2-1, with D perhaps TRBD1 (6 bases). Germline V CDR1 and CDR2: SEHNR, FQNEAQ (reference sequence). This CDR3 region has 16 residues. V was clipped by 1 base and J by 5 bases, with 15 bases between them. CDR3 bases: TGTGCCAGCAGCTTAGGCCGGGACATTTATAACAATGAGCAGTTCTTC. It specifies CASSLGRDIYNNEQFF.

The chain employs TRBV5-4 and TRBJ1-2, with 8 nucleotides matching TRBD1. CDR1 is SGHNT and CDR2 is YYREEE in the germline V gene (reference sequence). V dropped 5 bases and J dropped 3; count of bases not matched to a gene: 9. This CDR3 region has 15 residues. Here the CDR3 DNA reads TGTGCCAGCAGGGATGGACAGGGTTCATACTATGGCTACACCTTC. It codes for CASRDGQGSYYGYTF. Based on the CDR3 plus reference TRBV5-4 and TRBJ1-2, the full variable domain is ETGVTQSPTHLIKTRGQQVTLRCSSQSGHNTVSWYQQALGQGPQFIFQYYREEENGRGNFPPRFSGLQFPNYSSELNVNALELDDSALYLCASRDGQGSYYGYTFGSGTRLTVV.

This rearrangement joins TRBV7-9 to TRBJ2-3, with D possibly TRBD1 on 6 matching bases. Germline CDR1 SEHNR, CDR2 FQNEAQ (reference sequence). V was trimmed by 5 bases and J by 4 bases, leaving 13 bases between them. CDR3 size: 14 residues. This chain's CDR3 is CASSKPEGADTQYF. In nucleotides, the CDR3 is TGTGCCAGCAGCAAACCAGAGGGGGCAGATACGCAGTATTTT.

The chain employs TRBV14 and TRBJ1-1; 8 bases are shared with TRBD1. The CDR3 runs to 14 residues. V dropped 3 bases and J dropped 5; count of bases not matched to a gene: 5. CDR1 and CDR2 from the germline V gene are SGHDN and FVKESK. For the CDR3, the DNA is TGTGCCAGCAGCCATACAGGGGGAGGTACTGAAGCTTTCTTT. It is translated as CASSHTGGGTEAFF.

As to this clone: Other DNA sequences in this sample translate to the same CDR3. The gene calls are TRBV6-2 or TRBV6-3 and TRBJ2-7, with a possible D match to TRBD2 (5 bases). Germline CDR1 and CDR2: MNHEY and SVGEGT. The CDR3 totals 13 residues. Trimming pared 4 bases from V and 1 base from J, leaving 8 bases between. Here the CDR3 reads CASSSGYSYEQYF. The CDR3 DNA sequence: TGTGCCAGCAGTTCGGGGTATTCCTACGAGCAGTACTTC.

The genes are TRBV6-4 and TRBJ2-3; 14 nucleotides agree with TRBD2. The junction had 10 bases not matched to a gene; V was cut back by 5 bases and J by 0 bases. Germline V gene lookup returns CDR1 MRHNA and CDR2 SNTAGT. This CDR3 region has 19 residues. In nucleotides, the CDR3 is TGTGCCAGCAGTATGAGACTAGCGGGGGGGTCTTTGAGCACAGATACGCAGTATTTT. Its protein product is CASSMRLAGGSLSTDTQYF.